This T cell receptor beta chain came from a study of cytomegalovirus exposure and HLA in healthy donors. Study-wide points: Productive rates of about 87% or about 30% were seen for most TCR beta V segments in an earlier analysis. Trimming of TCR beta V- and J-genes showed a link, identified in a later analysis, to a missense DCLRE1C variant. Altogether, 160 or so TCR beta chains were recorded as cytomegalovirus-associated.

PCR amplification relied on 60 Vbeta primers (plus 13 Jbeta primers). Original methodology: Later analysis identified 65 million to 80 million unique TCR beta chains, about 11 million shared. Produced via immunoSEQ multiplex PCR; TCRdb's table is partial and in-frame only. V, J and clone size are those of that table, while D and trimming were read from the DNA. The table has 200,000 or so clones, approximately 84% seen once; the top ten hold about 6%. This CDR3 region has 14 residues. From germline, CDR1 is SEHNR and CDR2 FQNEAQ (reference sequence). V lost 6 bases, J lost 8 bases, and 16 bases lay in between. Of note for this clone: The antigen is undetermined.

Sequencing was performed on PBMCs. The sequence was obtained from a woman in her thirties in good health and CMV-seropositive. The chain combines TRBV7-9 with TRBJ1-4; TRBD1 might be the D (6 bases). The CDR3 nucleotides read TGTGCCAGCAGGTCGACAGGCGGTCACGAAAAACTGTTTTTT. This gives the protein CASRSTGGHEKLFF.